This T cell receptor beta chain was documented in a study of blood T cell repertoires in COVID-19. Across the whole study: Acute and convalescent COVID-19 specimens originated in the United States, Italy and Spain.

V lost 4 bases and J lost 3; bases outside the gene matches: 5. The CDR3 runs 14 residues. CDR1 and CDR2 (germline): SGDLS, YYNGEE. Authors' processing steps: For nucleated cells, counts were estimated from reference gene primer amplification. Clones were sequenced by immunoSEQ multiplex PCR, and TCRdb holds only the in-frame ones, with some missing. From that table come the V and J calls and clone size; the DNA was used to work out D and trimming. The sample records around 140,000 clones, about four fifths being singletons. The genes are TRBV9 and TRBJ2-7, with TRBD1 identical over 9 bases. The sequencing input was peripheral blood. The source is a man aged 60-69 years with acute or convalescent COVID-19. CDR3 nucleotide sequence: TGTGCCAGCAGCCCCCGACAGGGGGACTACGAGCAGTACTTC. Translation: CASSPRQGDYEQYF.